The 16 T cell receptor beta chains given below trace back to one sample, sequenced in a study of blood T cell repertoires in COVID-19. Libraries were prepared by immunoSEQ multiplex PCR; TCRdb keeps only in-frame clonotypes and omits some of them. This sample has under 300,000 clones, with just under 85% found just once. The sample was peripheral blood. Every receptor here comes from a woman aged 60 to 75 with active or convalescent COVID-19.

J is TRBJ2-7 and V is TRBV5-5; the match to TRBD2 covers 10 bases. Trimming took 3 bases from V and 0 from J; bases not matched to a gene: 12. CDR1 is SGHKS, CDR2 YYEKEE, per germline (reference sequence). CDR3 length: 18 amino acids. The CDR3 DNA is TGTGCCAGCAGCTCTCCCACCCCGACTAGCGGGTACTCCTACGAGCAGTACTTC. Amino acids: CASSSPTPTSGYSYEQYF.

The chain has TRBV28 and TRBJ2-2, with TRBD1 matching over 7 bases. In germline, CDR1 is MDHEN, CDR2 SYDVKM. The CDR3 extends over 14 amino acids. With V trimmed by 6 bases and J by 6 bases, 7 bases remained unmatched. The CDR3 loop reads CASRNDREPGELFF. The CDR3 DNA is TGTGCCAGCAGGAACGACAGGGAGCCCGGGGAGCTGTTTTTT.

In this sample, this clone turned up a few times. V usage is TRBV25-1 and J usage is TRBJ2-1; D is perhaps TRBD2 (5 bases). The CDR3 is made up of 12 amino acids. Germline V gene sequence: CDR1 MGHDK, CDR2 SYGVNS. Between the trimmed V and J ends, which lost 6 bases and 10 bases, there was a span of 13 bases. The DNA of the CDR3 is TGTGCCAGCAGAGCTACCTCGGGGGAGCAGTTCTTC. Amino acids: CASRATSGEQFF.

The chain recombines TRBV5-1 with TRBJ2-1; D may be TRBD2 (6 bases). The CDR3 contains 15 residues. V was clipped by 2 bases and J by 0 bases, with 9 bases between them. Looked up from germline, CDR1 is SGHRS and CDR2 is YFSETQ. The CDR3 region has the DNA TGCGCCAGCAGCTTATACGGGAGCTCCTACAATGAGCAGTTCTTC. Translation gives CASSLYGSSYNEQFF.

J is TRBJ1-1 and V is TRBV29-1; D is unclear. The CDR3 has 11 amino acids. Germline V gives CDR1 SQVTM, CDR2 ANQGSEA. V lost 4 bases and J 4 bases, leaving 7 bases between the germline ends. In DNA form, the CDR3 reads TGCAGCGTTGTCCCGAGCACTGAAGCTTTCTTT. This sequence encodes CSVVPSTEAFF.

J is TRBJ1-5 and V is TRBV7-6; D not certain. CDR1 is SGHVS and CDR2 is FNYEAQ in the germline V gene. V lost 2 bases and J lost 0, with 14 bases in between. This CDR3 is 17 amino acids long. The DNA of the CDR3 is TGTGCCAGCAGCTTATTTCCACCAGATAATAGCAATCAGCCCCAGCATTTT. This encodes CASSLFPPDNSNQPQHF.

CDR3 bases: TGTGCCAGCAGCTTAGACCGACTAGCGGGAGGTGGGAGCTCCTACAATGAGCAGTTCTTC. Its protein is CASSLDRLAGGGSSYNEQFF. J is TRBJ2-1 and V is TRBV11-2; TRBD2 agrees at 13 bases. CDR1 and CDR2 from the germline V gene are SGHAT and FQNNGV. V shed 0 bases, J shed 0 bases, and the junction held 8 bases outside the gene matches. The CDR3 runs 20 residues.

The chain couples TRBV6-5 to TRBJ1-2, with a tentative D call TRBD1 (5 bases). Germline-derived CDR1 and CDR2 are MNHEY and SVGAGI. The V gene lost 5 bases and the J gene lost 10 bases, with 14 bases spanning the gap. The length of the CDR3 is 12 residues. Written as DNA, the CDR3 is TGTGCCAGCAGTAACCCAGGGTTCGTCTACACCTTC. It codes for CASSNPGFVYTF.

The V call is TRBV6-5, the J call TRBJ2-6; D may be TRBD1 (6 bases). The CDR3 covers 15 residues. Germline values: CDR1 MNHEY, CDR2 SVGAGI. Between the trimmed V and J ends, which lost 6 bases and 2 bases, there was a span of 11 bases. For the CDR3, the DNA is TGTGCCAGCAGACGACAGGTGACTGGGGCCAACGTCCTGACTTTC. Protein sequence: CASRRQVTGANVLTF.

This clone was seen a few times. The rearrangement joins TRBV3-1 (or the pseudogene TRBV3-2) to TRBJ1-2, with D unresolved. CDR3 size: 12 residues. The germline V gene encodes CDR1 LGHDT and CDR2 YNNKEL (reference sequence). Trimming removed 1 base at V and 8 bases at J, with 8 bases between. Written as DNA, the CDR3 is TGTGCCAGCAGCCAAGGTTACGGGGGCTACACCTTC. Amino acids: CASSQGYGGYTF.

The chain has TRBV19 and TRBJ2-1; 13 bases are a match to TRBD2. The V gene end was trimmed by 5 bases and the J gene end by 8 bases; junction bases not matched to a gene: 6. This CDR3 has 15 amino acids. From germline, CDR1 is LNHDA and CDR2 SQIVND (reference sequence). CDR3: CASSVTSGGAYEQFF. CDR3 sequence (DNA): TGTGCCAGTAGTGTAACTAGCGGGGGGGCATATGAGCAGTTCTTC.

V is TRBV7-8 and J is TRBJ2-2, with D perhaps TRBD2 (5 bases). This CDR3 is 15 amino acids long. Trimming removed 1 base at V and 2 bases at J, with 8 bases between. Germline lookup yields CDR1 SGHVS and CDR2 FQNEAQ. The CDR3 reads CASSLGRANTGELFF. The CDR3 nucleotides are TGTGCCAGCAGCTTAGGGCGGGCTAACACCGGGGAGCTGTTTTTT.

The rearrangement joins TRBV6-5 to TRBJ2-7, with D maybe TRBD2 (6 bases). V was shortened by 2 bases and J by 0 bases, with 11 bases between the two germline ends. This CDR3 is built from 15 residues. CDR1 is MNHEY and CDR2 is SVGAGI in the germline V gene. The CDR3, as DNA: TGTGCCAGCAGTTACGGGGTGGGGGGCTCCTACGAGCAGTACGTC. Translated: CASSYGVGGSYEQYV.

The chain has TRBV29-1 and TRBJ2-5; 13 bases line up with TRBD2. Trimming removed 3 bases from V and 2 bases from J; junction bases left unmatched: 3. Per the germline V gene, CDR1 is SQVTM and CDR2 is ANQGSEA. The CDR3 sequence is 15 residues long. The CDR3 region has the DNA TGCAGCGTTGACCCGGGACTAGCGGGGCAAGAGACCCAGTACTTC. It specifies CSVDPGLAGQETQYF.

The V call is TRBV6-6, the J call TRBJ2-7; TRBD2 matches at 8 bases. V was pared by 5 bases and J by 3 bases, with 6 bases of the junction left unmatched. The CDR3 covers 14 residues. Looked up from germline, CDR1 is MNHNY and CDR2 is SVGAGI (reference sequence). In DNA form, the CDR3 reads TGTGCCAGCAGTACCTTAGCGGGAATCTACGAGCAGTACTTC. The encoded protein is CASSTLAGIYEQYF.

The rearrangement joins TRBV4-1 to TRBJ2-7, with 9 bases that match TRBD1. Germline CDR1 reads MGHRA; CDR2 reads YSYEKL. This CDR3 is built from 13 residues. Trimming took 5 bases from V and 3 from J; bases not matched to a gene: 2. DNA of the CDR3: TGCGCCAGCAGCAGGGACAGGGACTACGAGCAGTACTTC. The encoded protein is CASSRDRDYEQYF.